The entry below describes one T cell receptor (beta chain). What it recognizes is unknown. The length of the CDR3 is 11 residues. With V trimmed by 5 bases and J by 6 bases, 4 bases remained unmatched. Germline V lookup: CDR1 DFQATT, CDR2 SNEGSKA (reference sequence). The data belong to a study of CD8 T cells in Susac syndrome. Random hexamers primed reverse transcription of about 0.45 to 1 ug RNA. The immunoSEQ assay covered 54 Vbeta and 13 Jbeta segments for CDR3. TCRdb re-called the immunoSEQ multiplex PCR reads with MiXCR, one entry per CDR3 protein. The sample consists of more than 150,000 distinct CDR3 sequences, approximately 96% of them appearing once. The study, taken as a whole, reports: Individuals included in the TCR sequencing and HLA analysis were acknowledged by the study to be relatively few in number.

Sequencing targeted TCR beta in blood CD8+ and CD4+ T cells. Healthy donors constituted the control group, matched for age and sex. Sequenced input: CD4+ T cells from PBMCs. The rearrangement links TRBV20-1 to TRBJ2-7; 7 bases line up with TRBD2. The receptor comes from a human donor in good health. CDR3: CSARLAAEQYF. The CDR3 DNA reads TGCAGTGCTCGCCTAGCGGCCGAGCAGTACTTC.